This T cell receptor beta chain derives from a study of shared clonotypes between healthy human individuals (dated by TCRdb to 2020 to 2022). Broadly, across the study: The cohort comprised a couple of women and a few men aged 18 to 49 years. Per donor, three plates each were used for CD4 naive and CD4 memory, two for CD8 naive, and one for CD8 memory. To estimate repertoire size and how much clonotype sharing occurs between individuals, the study deeply sequenced the blood TCR repertoires of roughly 5 healthy adults. To increase sequencing depth and limit assay-specific biases, different laboratories used diverse techniques to prepare libraries and sequence TCR repertoires. Each donor's leukapheresis produced roughly between roughly 0.85 and 9.5 billion PBMCs. What the authors observed across the whole study: Because the study included only a small number of donors, the genetic and exposure-history diversity represented was limited. When four donors were compared, the shared fraction of clonotypes was approximately 5% for naive CD4, 3.5% to 4% for naive CD8, about 2.5% for memory CD4, and about 0.36% for memory CD8. Sampling was restricted to blood, and TCR repertoires in tissue are likely to differ from TCR repertoires in blood. Even with the large sequencing depth, rarefaction of the sorted-subset datasets indicated that sequencing was incomplete. Compared with non-shared clonotypes, the clonotypes found in all four sorted-subset donors had higher generation probabilities. Pairwise subsampling indicated that sequencing depth was expected to affect the degree of clonotype sharing among donors. Larger estimated clonotype richness was generally found for naive subsets than for memory subsets.

TCR CDR3 regions were amplified from genomic DNA by multiplex PCR using the deep immunoSEQ assay. Genomic DNA extracted from each cell subset was distributed evenly over all wells of several immunoSEQ 96-well plates, and each plate served as one replicate. For sorted subsets, each replicate PCR was loaded with 200 ng genomic DNA, equivalent to about 33,000 T cell genomes. The purified libraries were quantified using a Qubit 3.0 fluorometer, sized with a Bioanalyzer 2100, and then quantified again using the KAPA Library Quantification kit. A separate single-read 150-cycle Illumina NextSeq 550 flow cell was used to sequence each immunoSEQ 96-well plate. Concerning the study's data processing: Because the immunoSEQ output held only junctional sequences and lacked quality scores, the filtering could not match the filtering applied to full-length reads. To assign V/J genes and CDR3, sequences were annotated against IMGT germline references using PyIR, a Python wrapper for IgBLAST v1.9. Reads with weak V/J assignments (E-value above 1e-6), missing CDR3, stop codons, out-of-frame junctions, or ambiguous translated residues were removed. V3J clonotypes were defined by identical inferred V gene, J gene, and CDR3 amino acid sequence. Percentage overlap between repertoires was calculated by dividing the number of shared unique clonotypes by the size of the smaller repertoire. Repertoire richness was assessed with RTK rarefaction, the Chao1 estimator, and Recon v2.1 estimates of unobserved clonotypes. For all TCRbeta clonotypes obtained by the gDNA method from a few donors, generation probabilities were computed with OLGA. Entries here come from immuneACCESS through TCRdb and include only in-frame sequences with V and J called. Some clones fail to appear in such tables; in the studies checked, an unresolved V gene covers under half of the shortfall, and the cause of the remainder is unknown. The V and J calls and the clone size are those of that table, but D and trimming were determined from the DNA. Across this sample there are hundreds of thousands of clones, with roughly 91% seen only once. Of the sample, roughly 17% is held by the ten largest clones.

The donors were healthy, HIV-negative adults with no recently reported acute infections or vaccinations. Every donor was a Caucasian adult residing in Nashville, Tennessee, USA. CD8 memory samples were composed of magnetically selected CD45RO+ cells combined with CCR7-negative CD45RA+ effector memory (TemRA) cells. Blood was collected by leukapheresis, and PBMCs were isolated by Ficoll-Histopaque density gradient centrifugation and then cryopreserved in liquid nitrogen vapor phase. Purity and quantity of every magnetically sorted T cell population were checked by analytical flow cytometry. Each sorted fraction had its genomic DNA isolated and then quantified by UV absorbance on a Nanodrop 2000c. Trimming at the junction amounts to 0 bases on V and 8 bases on J, and the germline ends lie 11 bases apart. From its cysteine to its phenylalanine, the CDR3 spans 13 amino acids. Only the CDR3 portion is preserved as DNA: 39 bases, with reading frame beginning at the first base. Reading the germline V gene gives CDR1 SGDLS and CDR2 YYNGEE.

This clone turned up a few times. This receptor's antigen is unknown. One base away there is no much larger clone; base qualities are not given. Sequencing used memory CD8+ T cells sorted from blood. This specimen's cell subset or site label, interpreted: CD45RO+ cells pooled with CCR7-negative TemRA cells. The sequence joins TRBV9 to TRBJ1-2; the D gene remains uncertain. The receptor was isolated from a man in his late teens or twenties in good health. The DNA is as follows: TGTGCCAGCAGCGTAGCAGGTACTGCCGGCTACACCTTC. It translates as CASSVAGTAGYTF.